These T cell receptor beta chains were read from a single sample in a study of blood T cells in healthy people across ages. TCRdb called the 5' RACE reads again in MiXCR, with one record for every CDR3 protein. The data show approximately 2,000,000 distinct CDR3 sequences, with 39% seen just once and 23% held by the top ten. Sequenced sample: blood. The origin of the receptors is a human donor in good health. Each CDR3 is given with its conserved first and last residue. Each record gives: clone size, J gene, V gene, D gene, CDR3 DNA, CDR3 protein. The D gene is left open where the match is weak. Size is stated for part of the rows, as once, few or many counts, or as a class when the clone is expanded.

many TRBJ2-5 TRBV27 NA TGTGCCAGCAGTTTAACCCCACTAGATTTCGAGACCCAGTACTTC CASSLTPLDFETQYF
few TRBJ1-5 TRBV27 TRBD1 TGTGCCAGCAGAAGGACAGGGAGCGTGCAGCCCCAGCATTTT CASRRTGSVQPQHF
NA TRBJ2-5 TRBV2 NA TGTGCCAGCAGTGAACAGCGAGAGACCCAGTACTTC CASSEQRETQYF
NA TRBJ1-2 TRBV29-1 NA TGCAGCGTTGTGATGGAGTCTGGCTACACCTTC CSVVMESGYTF
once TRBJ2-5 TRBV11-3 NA TGTGCCAGCAGCTTAATGTCGCAGGGACGAGAGACCCAGTACTTC CASSLMSQGRETQYF
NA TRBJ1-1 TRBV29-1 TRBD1 TGCAGCGTAAAGCGGGACAGGCCGAGGGGCACTGAAGCTTTCTTT CSVKRDRPRGTEAFF
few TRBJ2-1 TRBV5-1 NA TGCGCCAGCAGCCCCTTCTCGGGGGATACCTCCTACAATGAGCAGTTCTTC CASSPFSGDTSYNEQFF
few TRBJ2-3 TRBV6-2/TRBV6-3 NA TGTGCCAGCAGTTCGTGGTGGACGCAGTATTTT CASSSWWTQYF
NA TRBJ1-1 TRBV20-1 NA TGCAGTGTCCACCGGGAACTGAAGGGAGCTTTCTTT CSVHRELKGAFF
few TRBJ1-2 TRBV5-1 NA TGCGCCAGCAGCTTGGGTCAAGAGGAGGGCTACACCTTC CASSLGQEEGYTF
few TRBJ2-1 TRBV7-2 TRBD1 TGTGCCAGCAGCTCTGACAGGGGAGGTTACAGTGAGCAGTTCTTC CASSSDRGGYSEQFF
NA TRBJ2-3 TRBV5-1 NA TGCGCCAGCAGCCCTGGGGTCGGGGGAGGTACGCAGTATTTT CASSPGVGGGTQYF
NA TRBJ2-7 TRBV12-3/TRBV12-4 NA TGTGCCAGCAGTTTTGGAGCATCGATTTACGAGCAGTACTTC CASSFGASIYEQYF
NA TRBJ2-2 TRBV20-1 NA TGCAGTGCCACCGCGGGCGTTCAGGCAACCCTCGGGGAGCTGTTTTTT CSATAGVQATLGELFF
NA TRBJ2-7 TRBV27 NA TGTGCCAGCAGTTTCCTAACGACAAGGACCCACGAGCAGTACTTC CASSFLTTRTHEQYF
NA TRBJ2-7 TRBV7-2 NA TGTGCCAGCAGCTTGGGGATCTTTAAGGAGGAGACCCGGTACTTC CASSLGIFKEETRYF
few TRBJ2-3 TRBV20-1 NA TGCAGTGCTACCGGAGGGGCTAGAGCTACTAGCACAGATACGCAGTATTTT CSATGGARATSTDTQYF
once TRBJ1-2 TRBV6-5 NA TGTGCCAGCAGTTCCTGGACAAGGCGGGGGGAAGGCTATGGCTACACCTTC CASSSWTRRGEGYGYTF
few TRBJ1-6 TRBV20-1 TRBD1 TGCAGTGCTAGCAGGGGGGTTGTGTCAGCTTCACCCCTCCACTTT CSASRGVVSASPLHF
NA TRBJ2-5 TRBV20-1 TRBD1 TGCAGTGCCAGTGGACAGGGGTGGGAGACCCAGTACTTC CSASGQGWETQYF
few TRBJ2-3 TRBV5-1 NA TGCGCCAGCAGCTTGGCCGGGGTCCCATCCTCAGATACGCAGTATTTT CASSLAGVPSSDTQYF
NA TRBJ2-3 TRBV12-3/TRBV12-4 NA TGTGCCAGCACCTCCCGGGACACCACAGATACGCAGTATTTT CASTSRDTTDTQYF
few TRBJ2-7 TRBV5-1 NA TGCGCCAGCAGCTTGGCCAAGGGCAGCCCGGACCACGAGCAGTACTTC CASSLAKGSPDHEQYF
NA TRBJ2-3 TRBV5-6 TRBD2 TGTGCCAGCAGCTTTGCGGGGGGCCCCCCGACAGATACGCAGTATTTT CASSFAGGPPTDTQYF
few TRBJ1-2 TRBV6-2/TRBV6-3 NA TGTGCCAGCAGTCCTCGGACAAATCGAATCTATGGCTACACCTTC CASSPRTNRIYGYTF
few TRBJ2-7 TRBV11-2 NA TGTGCCAGCAGCCCGTCCGGGACAACCTCCTACGAGCAGTACTTC CASSPSGTTSYEQYF
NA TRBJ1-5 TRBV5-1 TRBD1 TGCGCCAGCAGCTTGGACGGGACAGCTAGCAATCAGCCCCAGCATTTT CASSLDGTASNQPQHF
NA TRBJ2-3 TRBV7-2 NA TGTGCCAGCAGCCAGACAGGGACTTTAGATACGCAGTATTTT CASSQTGTLDTQYF
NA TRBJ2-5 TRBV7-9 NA TGTGCCAGCAGCTATAACAGACGGGGCCCATCCCAAGAGACCCAGTACTTC CASSYNRRGPSQETQYF
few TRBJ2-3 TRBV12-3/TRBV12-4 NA TGTGCCAGCAGTACCCAGCCACCGACAGCCTTCACAGATACGCAGTATTTT CASSTQPPTAFTDTQYF
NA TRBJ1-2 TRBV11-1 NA TGTGCCAGCAGCGGCGGGCCCGGGACATTCTATGGCTACACCTTC CASSGGPGTFYGYTF
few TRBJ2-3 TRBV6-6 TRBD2 TGTGCCAGCACCCGACCGGGACTAGCAACAGATACGCAGTATTTT CASTRPGLATDTQYF
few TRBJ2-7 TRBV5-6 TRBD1 TGTGCCAGCAGCTTCAGGGGGCGCCCTCACGAGCAGTACTTC CASSFRGRPHEQYF
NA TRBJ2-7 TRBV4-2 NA TGTGCCAGCAGCCCCTCCCAGACGGGCGAGCAGTACTTC CASSPSQTGEQYF
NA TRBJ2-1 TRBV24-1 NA TGTGCCACCAGTAACCCGACAGGCTACTCCTACAATGAGCAGTTCTTC CATSNPTGYSYNEQFF
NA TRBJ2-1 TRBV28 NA TGTGCCAGCAGTTTCCCCAATGGAATGTCACACAATGAGCAGTTCTTC CASSFPNGMSHNEQFF
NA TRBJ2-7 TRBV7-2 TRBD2 TGTGCCGGCAAGATAGCGGGGCATAGAAGCTCCTACGAGCAGTACTTC CAGKIAGHRSSYEQYF